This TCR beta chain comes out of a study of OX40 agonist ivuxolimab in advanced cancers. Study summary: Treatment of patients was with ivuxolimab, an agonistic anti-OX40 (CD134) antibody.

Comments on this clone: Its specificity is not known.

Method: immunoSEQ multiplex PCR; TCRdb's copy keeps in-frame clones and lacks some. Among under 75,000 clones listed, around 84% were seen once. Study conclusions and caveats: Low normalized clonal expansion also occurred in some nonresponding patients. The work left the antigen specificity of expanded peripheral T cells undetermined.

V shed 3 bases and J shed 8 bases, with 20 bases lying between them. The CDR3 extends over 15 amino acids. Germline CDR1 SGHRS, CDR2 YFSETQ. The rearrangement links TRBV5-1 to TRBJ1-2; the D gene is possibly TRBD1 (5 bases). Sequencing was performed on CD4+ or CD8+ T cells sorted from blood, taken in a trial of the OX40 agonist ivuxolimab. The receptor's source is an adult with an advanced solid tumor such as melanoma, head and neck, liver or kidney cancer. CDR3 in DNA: TGCGCCAGCAGCTGGGCGACGGGACGGCGCCTGGGCTACACCTTC. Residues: CASSWATGRRLGYTF.